This T cell receptor beta chain was sequenced in a study of blood T cell repertoires in COVID-19. For the study at large: The origin of the acute and convalescent COVID-19 samples was the United States, Italy and Spain. T cells, B-cell-depleted T cells, or PBMCs provided the cDNA or gDNA that served as material.

This CDR3 is 15 amino acids long. The germline gives CDR1 SSHAT, CDR2 FNYEAQ (reference sequence). With 5 bases removed from V and 2 bases from J, the gap between germline ends came to 10 bases. Study processing details: The assay estimated nucleated cells by amplifying reference gene primers. Using immunoSEQ multiplex PCR, the repertoire was profiled, and TCRdb retains in-frame clones only, with some absent. V and J calls and clone size are those listed in that table; D and trimming were worked out from the DNA. The sample contains around 100,000 clones, approximately 88% of which appear only once. Material: peripheral blood. The V and J genes are TRBV7-7 and TRBJ2-6, with unresolved D. This receptor was obtained from a woman in her 40s with acute or convalescent COVID-19. The CDR3 sequence is CASSPGQPGANVLTF. The CDR3 nucleotides read TGTGCCAGCAGCCCAGGCCAGCCTGGGGCCAACGTCCTGACTTTC.